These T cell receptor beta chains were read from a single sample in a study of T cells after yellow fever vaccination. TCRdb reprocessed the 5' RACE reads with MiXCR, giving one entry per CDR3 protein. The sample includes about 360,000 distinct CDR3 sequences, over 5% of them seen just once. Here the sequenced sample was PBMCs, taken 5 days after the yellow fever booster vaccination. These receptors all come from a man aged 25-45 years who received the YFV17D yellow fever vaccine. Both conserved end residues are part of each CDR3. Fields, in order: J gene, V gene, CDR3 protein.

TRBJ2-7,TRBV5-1,CASSLAGTSNYEQYF
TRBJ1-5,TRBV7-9,CASSLAGHQPQHF
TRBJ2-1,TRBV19,CASSITGGITSNEQFF
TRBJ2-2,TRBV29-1,CSGRADTGELFF
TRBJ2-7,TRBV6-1,CASRVLAGGGYEQYF
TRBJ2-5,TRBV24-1,CATSSGGAQETQYF
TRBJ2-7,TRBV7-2,CASSPPGGSEQYF
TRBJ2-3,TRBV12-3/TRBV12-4,CASSLRVFSVNTDTQYF
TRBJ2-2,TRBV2,CATFSAGELFF
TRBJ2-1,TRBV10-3,CAIRREREGYNEQFF
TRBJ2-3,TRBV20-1,CSALRTSGASTDTQYF
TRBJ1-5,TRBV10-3,CAISESTRDQPQHF
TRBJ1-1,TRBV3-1,CASSRGSPTEAFF
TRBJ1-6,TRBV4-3,CASSQETAENSPLHF
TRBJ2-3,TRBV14,CASSQRLAGNTDTQYF
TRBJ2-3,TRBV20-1,CSARVRSNTQYF
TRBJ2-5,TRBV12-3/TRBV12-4,CASSTTGRGETQYF
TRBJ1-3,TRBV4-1,CASSQFRSSSGNTIYF
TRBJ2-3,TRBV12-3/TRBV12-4,CASSLGDFRADTQYF
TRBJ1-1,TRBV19,CASSPSDRVGTEAFF
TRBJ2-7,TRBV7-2,CASSSAGTSLHEQYF
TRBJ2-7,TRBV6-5,CASGAGGYEQYF
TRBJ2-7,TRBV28,CASSSFTGTGSYEQYF
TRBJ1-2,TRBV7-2,CASGAGGSLYGYTF